This TCR beta chain stems from a study of blood T cell repertoires in COVID-19. Whole-study context: From the United States, Italy and Spain came samples of acute and convalescent COVID-19. Sample material is recorded as cDNA or gDNA derived from T cells, B-cell-depleted T cells, or PBMCs.

Germline lookup yields CDR1 MGHRA and CDR2 YSYEKL. There are 16 residues in the CDR3. The junction had 2 bases not matched to a gene; V was cut back by 0 bases and J by 1 base. Under the authors' procedure: Amplification of reference gene primers provided the estimated nucleated cell counts. Libraries were prepared by immunoSEQ multiplex PCR; TCRdb keeps only in-frame clonotypes and omits some of them. V, J and clone size were drawn from that table, and D and trimming were deduced from the DNA. The sample holds some 71,000 clones, about nine tenths seen once. The sequenced sample consisted of peripheral blood. The receptor was derived from a man aged 25 to 45 with acute or convalescent COVID-19. This rearrangement joins TRBV4-1 to TRBJ1-2; 10 nucleotides line up with TRBD1. The CDR3 nucleotides read TGCGCCAGCAGCCAAGATAGGGACAGGGGTAACTATGGCTACACCTTC. It codes for CASSQDRDRGNYGYTF.